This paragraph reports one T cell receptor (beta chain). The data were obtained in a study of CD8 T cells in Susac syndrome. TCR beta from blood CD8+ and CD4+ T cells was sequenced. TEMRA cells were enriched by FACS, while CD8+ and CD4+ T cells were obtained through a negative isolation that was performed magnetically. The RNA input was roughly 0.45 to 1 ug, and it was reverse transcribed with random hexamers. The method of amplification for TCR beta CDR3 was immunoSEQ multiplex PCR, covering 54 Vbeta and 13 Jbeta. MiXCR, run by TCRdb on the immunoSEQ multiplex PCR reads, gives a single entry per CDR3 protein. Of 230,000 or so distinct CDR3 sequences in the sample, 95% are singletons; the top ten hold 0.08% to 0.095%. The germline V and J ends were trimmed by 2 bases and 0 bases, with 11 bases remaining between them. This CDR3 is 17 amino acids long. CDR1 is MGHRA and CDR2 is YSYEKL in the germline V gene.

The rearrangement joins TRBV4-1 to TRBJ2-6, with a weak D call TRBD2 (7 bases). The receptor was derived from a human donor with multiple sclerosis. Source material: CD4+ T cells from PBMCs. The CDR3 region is CASSQPGGLSGANVLTF. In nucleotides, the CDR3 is TGCGCCAGCAGCCAACCCGGGGGGCTCTCTGGGGCCAACGTCCTGACTTTC.